Below are 25 T cell receptor beta chains sequenced from a single sample in a study of T cell responses to AZD1222 COVID-19 vaccine. The protocol was immunoSEQ multiplex PCR, while the TCRdb copy is restricted to in-frame clones and leaves out a portion. The sample has 130,000 to 150,000 clones, under 95% seen once. This material consisted of peripheral blood, taken on day 0 of MenACWY control vaccination. All receptors derive from an adult in good health.

The chain carries TRBV6-5 and TRBJ2-7; TRBD1 matches 7 bases. Trimming at V came to 6 bases and at J to 7 bases, leaving 9 bases not matched to a gene. There are 13 residues in the CDR3. Per the germline V gene, CDR1 is MNHEY and CDR2 is SVGAGI. CDR3 protein: CASRATGVGEQYF. The CDR3 nucleotides read TGTGCCAGCAGGGCCACAGGGGTGGGAGAGCAGTACTTC.

This clone has only a few counts. The chain combines TRBV28 with TRBJ2-5; D ambiguous. Germline lookup yields CDR1 MDHEN and CDR2 SYDVKM. V gave up 6 bases and J gave up 1 base, with 12 bases separating them. This CDR3 is 14 amino acids long. The CDR3 reads CASSLAASQETQYF. CDR3 sequence (DNA): TGTGCCAGCAGCCTGGCAGCGAGCCAAGAGACCCAGTACTTC.

The V gene is TRBV9, the J gene TRBJ1-1, with D unresolved. Germline V CDR1 and CDR2: SGDLS, YYNGEE. V lost 3 bases and J lost 5, with 8 bases in between. This CDR3 region has 12 residues. The CDR3 coding sequence is TGTGCCAGCAGCGGTCAGGTTACTGAAGCTTTCTTT. It translates to CASSGQVTEAFF.

This rearrangement joins TRBV30 to TRBJ2-7; TRBD2 agrees at 7 bases. Per germline, CDR1 GTSNPN and CDR2 SVGIG (reference sequence). CDR3 size: 15 residues. With 2 bases clipped from V and 3 bases from J, the junction kept 10 bases outside the gene matches. In DNA, the CDR3 is TGTGCCTGGAGTCGCAGGCTAGCGGCCATCTACGAGCAGTACTTC. The encoded protein is CAWSRRLAAIYEQYF.

V usage is TRBV11-3 and J usage is TRBJ2-1; 8 bases are shared with TRBD1. The V gene's germline CDR1 is SGHNT and CDR2 YENEEA. This CDR3 spans 16 amino acids. The V and J ends lost 5 bases and 0 bases, in that order; junction bases with no gene match: 6. CDR3 in amino acids: CASSLAGTGSYNEQFF. The CDR3 nucleotides are TGTGCCAGCAGCCTCGCCGGGACAGGCTCCTACAATGAGCAGTTCTTC.

The rearrangement links TRBV9 to TRBJ1-5; D not certain. V was clipped by 0 bases and J by 4 bases, with 8 bases between them. This CDR3 comprises 14 residues. The germline gives CDR1 SGDLS, CDR2 YYNGEE. The CDR3 here is CASSVADTNQPQHF. The CDR3 bases are TGTGCCAGCAGCGTAGCAGACACAAATCAGCCCCAGCATTTT.

The J gene is TRBJ2-2, the V gene TRBV5-1, with D perhaps given as TRBD1 or TRBD2 (6 bases each). CDR1 SGHRS and CDR2 YFSETQ come from the germline V gene. CDR3 length: 13 residues. Trimming removed 4 bases at V and 6 bases at J, with 10 bases between. The CDR3 region has the DNA TGCGCCAGCAGCGGAGGGGGAGCCGGGGAGCTGTTTTTT. This gives the protein CASSGGGAGELFF.

The gene calls are TRBV28 and TRBJ2-2; a possible D gene is TRBD1 (6 bases). Germline CDR1 MDHEN, CDR2 SYDVKM. This CDR3 is 17 amino acids long. V was trimmed by 7 bases and J by 0 bases, leaving 18 bases between them. CDR3 region: CASKGGGHYPNTGELFF. The CDR3 DNA reads as TGTGCCAGCAAGGGTGGGGGCCACTACCCGAACACCGGGGAGCTGTTTTTT. The whole variable domain, remainder taken from reference TRBV28 and TRBJ2-2, is DVKVTQSSRYLVKRTGEKVFLECVQDMDHENMFWYRQDPGLGLRLIYFSYDVKMKEKGDIPEGYSVSREKKERFSLILESASTNQTSMYLCASKGGGHYPNTGELFFGEGSRLTVL.

V is TRBV9 and J is TRBJ1-1; no clear D. The CDR3 has 15 amino acids. Germline loops: CDR1 SGDLS, CDR2 YYNGEE. V was trimmed by 4 bases and J by 0 bases, leaving 13 bases between them. CDR3 residues: CASSPSSSLNTEAFF. DNA for the CDR3: TGTGCCAGCAGCCCCTCGAGCTCGTTGAACACTGAAGCTTTCTTT.

The chain joins TRBV5-1 to TRBJ1-2; tentative D call: TRBD1 (5 bases). CDR1 and CDR2 from the germline V gene are SGHRS and YFSETQ. V was pared by 0 bases and J by 4 bases, with 10 bases between. The length of the CDR3 is 14 residues. CDR3 nucleotides: TGCGCCAGCAGCTTGGGAGGTCAGGGCTATGGCTACACCTTC. Its translation: CASSLGGQGYGYTF.

The J gene is TRBJ1-5, the V gene TRBV2, with D unclear. Trimming cost V 2 bases and J 6 bases, with 5 bases left between them. Germline V gives CDR1 SNHLY, CDR2 FYNNEI. The CDR3 contains 12 residues. The CDR3 DNA is TGTGCCAGCAGTGAATGGAGTCAGCCCCAGCATTTT. Amino acids: CASSEWSQPQHF.

J is TRBJ1-2 and V is TRBV6-5; perhaps TRBD1 as D (6 bases). The ends were cut back, 8 bases at V and 4 bases at J, with 17 bases in the middle. This CDR3 contains 14 residues. Germline CDR1 is MNHEY and CDR2 is SVGAGI. As DNA, the CDR3 is TGTGCCAGCGGGCCGGGGGGCAACGGCTATGGCTACACCTTC. This sequence encodes CASGPGGNGYGYTF.

This clone was seen a few times. The V and J genes are TRBV7-9 and TRBJ2-7, with 7 bases that match TRBD1. This CDR3 comprises 15 residues. Germline CDR1 and CDR2: SEHNR and FQNEAQ (reference sequence). With 5 bases clipped from V and 2 bases from J, the junction kept 9 bases outside the gene matches. The CDR3 loop is CASSPTGQATYEQYF. CDR3 DNA: TGTGCCAGCAGCCCAACCGGACAGGCCACCTACGAGCAGTACTTC. The variable domain in full, with the rest retrieved from reference TRBV7-9 and TRBJ2-7, is DTGVSQNPRHKITKRGQNVTFRCDPISEHNRLYWYRQTLGQGPEFLTYFQNEAQLEKSRLLSDRFSAERPKGSFSTLEIQRTEQGDSAMYLCASSPTGQATYEQYFGPGTRLTVT.

This chain connects TRBV18 to TRBJ1-6; 8 nucleotides match TRBD1. The CDR3 has 17 residues. The germline V gene encodes CDR1 KGHSH and CDR2 LQKENI. Trimming cost V 8 bases and J 6 bases; bases outside gene matches: 15. This CDR3 is CASPTPGTGIRNSPLHF. The CDR3 region has the DNA TGTGCCAGCCCTACCCCCGGGACAGGAATTCGTAATTCACCCCTCCACTTT.

CDR3 nucleotide sequence: TGTGCCAGCAGCTACACCGCAGACACCATATATTTT. It yields the protein CASSYTADTIYF. This chain joins TRBV5-5 and TRBJ1-3; D is ambiguous. The germline V gene encodes CDR1 SGHKS and CDR2 YYEKEE (reference sequence). The CDR3 extends over 12 amino acids. The V gene lost 3 bases and the J gene lost 8 bases, with 9 bases spanning the gap.

This rearrangement joins TRBV19 to TRBJ1-5, with 8 bases that match TRBD1. Germline-derived CDR1 and CDR2 are LNHDA and SQIVND (reference sequence). This CDR3 has 15 amino acids. V lost 3 bases and J lost 6; bases outside the gene matches: 7. In nucleotides, the CDR3 is TGTGCCAGTAGTATTGGTTGGGACAGGTTTCAGCCCCAGCATTTT. Its translation: CASSIGWDRFQPQHF.

The chain is built from TRBV15 and TRBJ1-6, with D possibly matching TRBD1 (5 bases). The V end lost 6 bases, the J end lost 9 bases, and 15 bases lay between the germline ends. Looked up from germline, CDR1 is LNHNV and CDR2 is YYDKDF (reference sequence). The CDR3 is 14 amino acids. CDR3 region: CATRVGTRSSPLHF. DNA for the CDR3: TGTGCCACCAGGGTGGGGACCAGGAGTTCACCCCTCCACTTT.

This sequence joins TRBV27 and TRBJ2-3; the match to TRBD2 covers 10 bases. V shed 6 bases, J shed 5 bases, and the junction held 11 bases outside the gene matches. Germline V CDR1 and CDR2: MNHEY, SMNVEV (reference sequence). CDR3 size: 16 residues. CDR3 in DNA: TGTGCCAGCAGCAAAACCCTAGCGGGAGTGGTAGATACGCAGTATTTT. Its translation: CASSKTLAGVVDTQYF.

This chain's CDR3 is CASSSGLYYGYTF. The CDR3 DNA reads as TGTGCCAGCAGTTCAGGACTCTACTATGGCTACACCTTC. V is TRBV28 and J is TRBJ1-2, with unresolved D. The CDR3 extends over 13 amino acids. CDR1 and CDR2 (germline): MDHEN, SYDVKM. Trimming shortened V by 4 bases and J by 3 bases, and 9 bases separated the two germline ends.

CDR3 sequence: CSPAGTSGRYEQYF. In nucleotides, the CDR3 is TGCAGCCCTGCCGGGACTAGCGGGAGGTACGAGCAGTACTTC. The chain combines TRBV29-1 with TRBJ2-7, with 15 positions matching TRBD2. Germline lookup yields CDR1 SQVTM and CDR2 ANQGSEA. This CDR3 spans 14 amino acids. With V trimmed by 8 bases and J by 4 bases, 6 bases remained unmatched.

V and J are TRBV3-1 (or the pseudogene TRBV3-2) and TRBJ2-2, with TRBD2 as a possible D gene (5 bases). Trimming removed 0 bases at V and 5 bases at J, with 16 bases between. The germline CDR1 and CDR2 sequences are LGHDT and YNNKEL (reference sequence). The CDR3 is 17 residues long. CDR3 protein: CASSQDLGLGGTGELFF. CDR3 bases: TGTGCCAGCAGCCAAGATCTGGGTTTAGGAGGTACCGGGGAGCTGTTTTTT.

V and J are TRBV3-1 (or the pseudogene TRBV3-2) and TRBJ2-2, with 8 nucleotides matching TRBD1. The germline V gene encodes CDR1 LGHDT and CDR2 YNNKEL (reference sequence). V lost 8 bases, J lost 4 bases, and 6 bases stayed unmatched. CDR3 length equals 14 residues. Written as DNA, the CDR3 is TGTGCCAGCGGACAGGGATTGGGCACCGGGGAGCTGTTTTTT. Its protein is CASGQGLGTGELFF.

The chain recombines TRBV5-1 with TRBJ1-1, with D perhaps matching TRBD1 (5 bases). Trimming pared 4 bases from V and 7 bases from J, leaving 17 bases between. The CDR3 sequence is 14 residues long. CDR1 and CDR2 from the germline V gene are SGHRS and YFSETQ. Here the CDR3 DNA reads TGCGCCAGCAGCCTTCCGGCGGGACGGGGTGAAGCTTTCTTT. Amino acid sequence: CASSLPAGRGEAFF.

The genes are TRBV7-3 and TRBJ2-3, with TRBD2 identical over 8 bases. The CDR3 is made up of 16 amino acids. Trimming removed 5 bases from V and 0 bases from J; junction bases left unmatched: 7. The germline CDR1 and CDR2 sequences are SGHTA and FQGTGA. CDR3 sequence: CASSLIAGPSTDTQYF. Here the CDR3 DNA reads TGTGCCAGCAGCCTTATAGCGGGGCCAAGCACAGATACGCAGTATTTT.

The chain couples TRBV6-5 to TRBJ2-7, with 9 positions matching TRBD2. The germline V gene encodes CDR1 MNHEY and CDR2 SVGAGI. The CDR3 totals 15 residues. Trimming at V came to 7 bases and at J to 1 base, leaving 8 bases not matched to a gene. CDR3 protein: CASILAGAISYEQYF. CDR3 nucleotides: TGTGCCAGCATACTAGCGGGCGCGATATCCTACGAGCAGTACTTC.